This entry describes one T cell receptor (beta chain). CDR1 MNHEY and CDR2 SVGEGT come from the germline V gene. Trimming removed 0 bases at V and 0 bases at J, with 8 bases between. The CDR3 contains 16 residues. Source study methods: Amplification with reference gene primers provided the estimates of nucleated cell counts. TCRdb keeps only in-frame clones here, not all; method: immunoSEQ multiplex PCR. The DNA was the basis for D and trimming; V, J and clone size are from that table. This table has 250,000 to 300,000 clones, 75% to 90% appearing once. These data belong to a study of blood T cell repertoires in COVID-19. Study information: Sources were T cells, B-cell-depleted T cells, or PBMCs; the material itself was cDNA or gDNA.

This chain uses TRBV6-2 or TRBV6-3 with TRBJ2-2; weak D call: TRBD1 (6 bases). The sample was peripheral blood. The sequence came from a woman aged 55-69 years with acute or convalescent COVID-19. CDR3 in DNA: TGTGCCAGCAGTTACTCGGGACACACGAACACCGGGGAGCTGTTTTTT. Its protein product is CASSYSGHTNTGELFF.